Shown below are 20 T cell receptor beta chains from a single sample sequenced in a study of blood T cell repertoires in COVID-19. TCRdb keeps only in-frame clones here, not all; method: immunoSEQ multiplex PCR. The sample has some 350,000 clones, roughly 90% seen once. What was sequenced was peripheral blood. Source of these receptors: a woman between 70 and 85 years old with COVID-19, enrolled during active disease.

The chain couples TRBV10-3 to TRBJ2-5, with unresolved D. The CDR3 has 14 residues. Trimming took off 4 bases at V and 0 bases at J, with 9 bases between the two ends. Germline V gene lookup returns CDR1 ENHRY and CDR2 SYGVKD. For the CDR3, the DNA is TGTGCCATCAGTGCGTTGGGCCACCAAGAGACCCAGTACTTC. Encoded protein: CAISALGHQETQYF.

This chain uses TRBV9 with TRBJ2-5; 10 bases align to TRBD2. The length of the CDR3 is 13 residues. Germline assignment: CDR1 SGDLS and CDR2 YYNGEE. J was trimmed by 6 bases and V by 3 bases; bases with no gene match: 2. CDR3 region: CASSGTSGKTQYF. The CDR3 DNA is TGTGCCAGCAGCGGGACTAGCGGAAAGACCCAGTACTTC.

This clone occurred a few times. The chain has TRBV4-1 and TRBJ2-2; D is perhaps TRBD1 (6 bases). The CDR3 is 17 amino acids. Trimming removed 0 bases at V and 4 bases at J, with 15 bases between. Germline assignment: CDR1 MGHRA and CDR2 YSYEKL. The CDR3 DNA is TGCGCCAGCAGCCAAGAAGGACTTAGACAGGCCACCGGGGAGCTGTTTTTT. Its protein product is CASSQEGLRQATGELFF.

The chain combines TRBV12-3 or TRBV12-4 with TRBJ1-1; TRBD1 is a possible D gene (6 bases). The length of the CDR3 is 11 residues. Trimming left V 6 bases short and J 11 bases short, with 13 bases between. The DNA for the CDR3 is TGTGCCAGCAGCCCGGACAGTTGGGCTTTCTTT. It translates to CASSPDSWAFF.

The gene calls are TRBV12-3 or TRBV12-4 and TRBJ1-2; weak D call: TRBD1 (5 bases). The CDR3 covers 12 residues. V gave up 3 bases and J gave up 7 bases, with 9 bases separating them. CDR3 protein: CASSLGGVGYTF. CDR3 bases: TGTGCCAGCAGTTTGGGGGGAGTTGGCTACACCTTC.

The chain recombines TRBV28 with TRBJ2-4; 10 bases map to TRBD1. Germline-derived CDR1 and CDR2 are MDHEN and SYDVKM. This CDR3 has 17 amino acids. V dropped 4 bases and J dropped 2; count of bases not matched to a gene: 8. The CDR3 loop is CASSSRQGAWTKNIQYF. CDR3 DNA: TGTGCCAGCAGTTCCCGACAGGGGGCGTGGACCAAAAACATTCAGTACTTC. Complete variable domain (other parts from reference TRBV28 and TRBJ2-4): DVKVTQSSRYLVKRTGEKVFLECVQDMDHENMFWYRQDPGLGLRLIYFSYDVKMKEKGDIPEGYSVSREKKERFSLILESASTNQTSMYLCASSSRQGAWTKNIQYFGAGTRLSVL.

In nucleotides, the CDR3 is TGTGCCAGCAGCTTTGAACGGAGGCGTCTAGGCTACACCTTC. Translated, it gives CASSFERRRLGYTF. The chain links TRBV12-1 to TRBJ1-2. TRBV12-1 is a listed pseudogene. CDR3 length equals 14 residues.

The rearrangement links TRBV3-1 (or the pseudogene TRBV3-2) to TRBJ2-1; 8 bases match TRBD1. In germline, CDR1 is LGHDT, CDR2 YNNKEL (reference sequence). V was pared by 0 bases and J by 5 bases, with 6 bases of the junction left unmatched. The CDR3 totals 16 residues. The CDR3 nucleotides are TGTGCCAGCAGCCAAGATCAGGGGGCAGGAGACAATGAGCAGTTCTTC. Translating it yields CASSQDQGAGDNEQFF.

The V gene is TRBV7-2, the J gene TRBJ2-5; 7 bases line up with TRBD1. The V segment lost 1 base and the J segment 1 base; nucleotides outside the gene matches: 3. This CDR3 is 15 amino acids long. Germline V gives CDR1 SGHTA, CDR2 FQGNSA. The chain's CDR3 is CASSLVGTVQETQYF. As DNA, the CDR3 is TGTGCCAGCAGCTTAGTAGGGACAGTCCAAGAGACCCAGTACTTC.

This clone occurred a few times. V usage is TRBV21-1 and J usage is TRBJ2-1; the table's D call, TRBD2, has no DNA check behind it. TRBV21-1 is tagged as a pseudogene. This CDR3 contains 10 residues. CDR3 loop: CASSKVHGFF. The CDR3 nucleotides read TGTGCCAGCAGCAAAGTTCACGGGTTCTTC.

This clone has a handful of counts. V and J are TRBV7-2 and TRBJ2-4; 12 bases are a match to TRBD2. With V trimmed by 4 bases and J by 15 bases, 16 bases remained unmatched. This CDR3 region has 16 residues. CDR1 and CDR2 from the germline V gene are SGHTA and FQGNSA. The DNA for the CDR3 is TGTGCCAGCAGCTCGACTAGCGGGGGCGGGCTGGGAGTGGGGTACTTC. As protein: CASSSTSGGGLGVGYF.

Turning to this clone: The junction departs from the called germline gene at one end, perhaps through a read error. The V gene is TRBV3-1 (or the pseudogene TRBV3-2), the J gene TRBJ1-4; no clear D gene. Germline-derived CDR1 and CDR2 are LGHDT and YNNKEL (reference sequence). The CDR3 length is 12 residues. CDR3 nucleotides: TGTGCCAGCAGGCAAGGTAGTGAAAAACTGTTTTTT. Translating it yields CASRQGSEKLFF.

The V and J genes are TRBV24-1 and TRBJ1-2; no definite D call. The V gene's germline CDR1 is KGHDR and CDR2 SFDVKD. The ends were cut back, 3 bases at V and 2 bases at J, with 6 bases in the middle. There are 13 residues in the CDR3. The CDR3 DNA reads TGTGCCACCAGTGATCCATTGAACTATGGCTACACCTTC. Translation gives CATSDPLNYGYTF.

The J gene is TRBJ2-5, the V gene TRBV6-2 or TRBV6-3, with 8 nucleotides matching TRBD1. Per germline, CDR1 MNHEY and CDR2 SVGEGT. The CDR3 sequence is 12 residues long. Unmatched junction bases numbered 0, after V lost 4 bases and J lost 5 bases. Written as DNA, the CDR3 is TGTGCCAGCAGTTCAGGGGGCGAGACCCAGTACTTC. This codes for CASSSGGETQYF.

This clone was detected once. The J gene is TRBJ2-1, the V gene TRBV7-8; no firm D call. Germline V gene lookup returns CDR1 SGHVS and CDR2 FQNEAQ. The ends were cut back, 3 bases at V and 5 bases at J, with 11 bases in the middle. This CDR3 comprises 14 residues. The CDR3 nucleotides read TGTGCCAGCAGCTTCGGCCAGGCGCACAATGAGCAGTTCTTC. The encoded protein is CASSFGQAHNEQFF.

CDR3 sequence (DNA): TGTGCCAGCAGCCCGGGGAACACTGAAGCTTTCTTT. It translates to CASSPGNTEAFF. The chain couples TRBV6-5 to TRBJ1-1; D is unclear. Germline lookup yields CDR1 MNHEY and CDR2 SVGAGI. The V end lost 6 bases, the J end lost 1 base, and 6 bases lay between the germline ends. This CDR3 comprises 12 residues.

The V and J genes are TRBV6-6 and TRBJ1-5; D is undetermined. The CDR3 totals 14 residues. Trimming left V 3 bases short and J 6 bases short, with 12 bases between. Per germline, CDR1 MNHNY and CDR2 SVGAGI (reference sequence). DNA of the CDR3: TGTGCCAGCAGTTATAGGGAGGGTTCTCAGCCCCAGCATTTT. Amino acids: CASSYREGSQPQHF.

The chain is built from TRBV21-1 and TRBJ1-1. TRBV21-1 is termed a pseudogene. The CDR3 contains 8 residues. For the CDR3, the DNA is TGTGCCAGCAGGAAAGGGAGGTTT. This codes for CASRKGRF.

This chain uses TRBV2 with TRBJ1-2; 8 bases are shared with TRBD1. This CDR3 spans 14 amino acids. In germline, CDR1 is SNHLY, CDR2 FYNNEI. The J segment lost 14 bases and the V segment lost 3 bases, leaving 14 bases of the junction unmatched. The CDR3 is CASSDFRAGGSFTF. As DNA, the CDR3 is TGTGCCAGCAGTGATTTTAGGGCAGGGGGCTCGTTTACCTTC.

This clone was recorded only once. The chain has TRBV20-1 and TRBJ2-1, with 7 bases matching TRBD1. The V gene's germline CDR1 is DFQATT and CDR2 SNEGSKA (reference sequence). With 3 bases clipped from V and 6 bases from J, the junction kept 2 bases outside the gene matches. The CDR3 extends over 12 amino acids. CDR3: CSASGTANEQFF. DNA for the CDR3: TGCAGTGCTAGTGGGACAGCCAATGAGCAGTTCTTC.